This T cell receptor beta chain is drawn from a study of shared clonotypes between healthy human individuals. V dropped 5 bases and J dropped 2; count of bases not matched to a gene: 6. The CDR3 consists of 15 residues. The germline V gene has CDR1 SGHAT and CDR2 FQNNGV. Assay execution proceeded at the deep level. In the original processing: ImmunoSEQ supplied junction-only sequences lacking quality scores, so filtering was different. The protocol was immunoSEQ multiplex PCR, while the TCRdb copy is restricted to in-frame clones and leaves out a portion. Clone size and V and J calls were adopted from that table, with D and trimming inferred from the DNA. This sample has roughly 700,000 clones; approximately 79% occur once, and the top ten carry over 1.5%.

The chain combines TRBV11-2 with TRBJ2-5; 9 bases agree with TRBD2. Sequences were obtained from memory CD4+ T cells sorted from blood. Noted subset: CD45RA-negative fraction. The sequence was obtained from a woman between 25 and 40 years old in good health. For the CDR3, the DNA is TGTGCCAGCAGCGCATCGACTAGCGGTCAAGAGACCCAGTACTTC. It codes for CASSASTSGQETQYF.